The present TCR beta chain was sequenced within a study of cytomegalovirus exposure and HLA in healthy donors listed by TCRdb under 2017. In terms of the full investigation: In an earlier analysis of around 540 of the donors, roughly 300 Gb of sequence data and some 100 million unique TCR beta sequences from about 190 million T cells were reported. Every repertoire in the discovery cohort had been generated on one and the same sequencing platform. The genetic ancestry cluster associated with self-reported Caucasian donors included about 84% of the 398 genotyped donors. To study patterns of TCR occurrence, a later analysis re-analyzed previously published TCR beta repertoires from 500 to 850 donors and added high-resolution HLA genotyping. The number of typed donors differed by locus: roughly 629-640 for A, B, C, DRB1 and DQB1; some 540 for DQA1; about 600 for DPA1; and about 470 for DPB1. In a later genetic analysis, genome-wide SNP genotypes for about 55% of the 666 donors were used, and that subset was treated as a discovery cohort. Four to six DR-DQ haplotypes were handled as single units for association and clustering, since linkage in the cohort was strong. Donor age, sex, ethnicity and CMV serostatus were compiled together with the repertoire data. The T cell repertoires of 550 to 850 subjects were profiled by immunosequencing and related to cytomegalovirus serostatus. High-throughput TCR immunosequencing, statistical association of individual TCRs with disease status, and machine learning were combined to predict cytomegalovirus infection status. Roughly 300 gigabases of sequencing data and approximately 80 million unique TCR sequences were included in an early release covering about 700 HLA-typed donors. On average, roughly 250,000 unique TCR beta nucleotide sequences were sequenced per donor among 300 to 500 genotyped donors of the cohort, with roughly 18% of those sequences being non-productive. An earlier analysis of approximately 580 of the donors used high-throughput TCR beta sequencing to judge whether each TCR beta V gene segment behaved as functional or pseudogenic. In addition to the first cohort of 500 to 850 subjects, a separate validation cohort of 130 or so different subjects was used. The study aimed to test whether signatures of past pathogen exposure could be identified by cataloging public T cell receptors. HLA typing covered class I and class II loci at four-digit resolution. The later analysis used no new phenotypic data to find candidate immune exposures, relying instead on TCR beta sequences and their occurrence across donors.

As regards this clone: The target of this receptor is not known. The record has no base qualities; no much larger clone is one base away.

Library method: the immunoSEQ multiplex PCR assay. The multiplex PCR relied on a mix of 60 forward primers for TCR Vbeta segments and 13 reverse primers for TCR Jbeta segments. The CDR3 region of rearranged TCR beta genes was amplified from genomic DNA by a multiplex PCR assay. The Illumina HiSeq System was used to sequence the amplified TCR beta libraries as 87-base-pair reads. Per the original workflow: Across the 640 or so repertoires, a later analysis counted tens of millions of unique TCR beta chains, some 11 million of which were shared by at least two donors. Raw reads were error-corrected and collapsed into unique sequences with a nearest-neighbor algorithm that merged closely related sequences to remove PCR and sequencing errors. Alignment of CDR3 sequences to IMGT reference sequences was used to assign V, D and J gene segments. For a sequence to be retained, at least a six-nucleotide match to both a V gene segment and a J gene segment was required. A rearrangement counted as productive if the CDR3 had no stop codons and remained in frame with V and J, and every other rearrangement counted as non-productive. CDR3 was defined by IMGT convention, running from the second conserved V-encoded cysteine to the conserved J-encoded phenylalanine. The earlier analysis of some 600 of the donors excluded sequences that lacked an unambiguous match to a single V gene segment. In an earlier analysis of a few hundred of the donors, V segments were called functional above 56.7% productive rearrangements and were called segregating when the between-donor standard deviation exceeded 5%. A statistical classification framework was built to diagnose cytomegalovirus status from the catalog of TCR beta chain sequences. In a later analysis, V and J genes were assigned by comparing TCR nucleotide sequences against IMGT/GENE-DB human TR gene sequences. In a later analysis, CDR3 sequences and most-parsimonious VDJ recombination scenarios were assigned using the TCRdist pipeline. In a later analysis, every TCR beta chain was defined by the combination of its CDR3 amino acid sequence and its V-gene family, and reads without a unique V-gene family were dropped. In a later analysis, 550 to 650 highly shared, low-generation-probability nucleotide sequences were removed to address suspected cross-contamination and a sequencing artifact. A later analysis calculated a clonal expansion index for each public chain from normalized within-repertoire ranks of inferred template counts. Generation probabilities in a later analysis came from a VDJ recombination model fitted to out-of-frame rearrangements, and those results were checked against IGoR. Hypergeometric tests were used in a later analysis to score TCR-TCR, TCR-HLA and TCR-CMV co-occurrence, with a repertoire-size bias correction applied to the TCR pairs. To estimate false discovery rates, a later analysis permuted the HLA or CMV assignments 20 times. A later analysis grouped co-occurring TCRs with DBSCAN, adding TCRdist sequence similarity when clustering within HLA-allele-positive subsets. Co-occurrence clustering excluded repertoires with fewer than 30,000 or more than 120,000 public chains, plus five with anomalous nucleotide sharing. TCRdb holds this immuneACCESS table with in-frame rearrangements only. Some clones are missing; in checked studies, unresolved V genes explain under half, and the rest has no known cause. D and trimming come from the DNA, and the V and J calls and clone size come from that table. This sample is represented by about 150,000 clones; approximately 79% of them were singletons. The ten largest clones take up less than 5% of the sample.

What the authors observed across the whole study: Because HLA typing was missing for some donors at each locus, association tests included only the typed subset. Only TCR beta chains were sequenced in this cohort, and the absence of alpha or paired-chain data limited detectable features. The earlier analysis of 587 of the donors excluded some 15 rarely observed V segments, including chromosome 9 orphons, because counts were too low. A total of fewer than 200 TCR beta chains were listed by the study as associated with cytomegalovirus. In vitro tests confirmed that a few of the cytomegalovirus-associated TCR beta chains recognize cytomegalovirus antigens. Roughly uniform sequencing depth across donors was assumed in presence/absence analyses, although this assumption may not hold. In a later analysis, TCR association rates were found to vary across HLA loci, with the most associated TCRs seen for DRB1 alleles and the fewest for HLA-C alleles. A cluster of highly shared sequence variants was judged likely to represent a technical artifact of the sequencing pipeline. The classifier was reported to diagnose cytomegalovirus status with high specificity and sensitivity in both the original and validation cohorts. Some IMGT-functional V segments, including TRBV6-2 and TRBV6-3, could not be told apart with the 87-base-pair reads, so those segments were excluded. According to a later genetic analysis, donors in an Asian-associated ancestry cluster had fewer N-insertions in productive TCRs than the approximately 670-donor mean. Linkage disequilibrium might explain the correlated functional status among segregating V segments, but an unknown experimental factor could not be excluded. A further reported finding was that TCR beta sequences accurately predicted the HLA-A and HLA-B alleles for most subjects in the first cohort. In a later analysis, HLA-associated TCR beta chains showed more clonal expansion and lower generation probabilities than non-associated chains that were equally common. According to a later analysis, parvovirus B19, influenza, CMV and Epstein-Barr virus appeared linked to several top co-occurrence clusters. For the cohort, immune exposure information was limited to CMV serostatus. When HLA alleles, especially DR and DQ, strongly co-occurred, TCR associations were difficult to assign to individual alleles. Across donors, most TCR sequences were observed very rarely, whereas some public TCRs were present in many individuals. Specific HLA alleles were associated with about 17,000 TCR beta sequences at a false discovery rate of 0.05 in a later analysis. An earlier analysis of some 590 of the donors showed that most TCR beta V segments appeared in productive rearrangements either about 90% or about 30% of the time, which broadly matched IMGT annotations. According to a later analysis, most CMV-associated TCR beta chains appeared to be HLA-restricted, and the HLA associations seemed to be driven largely by CMV exposure. A later genetic analysis associated a missense DCLRE1C variant with V-gene and J-gene trimming of TCR beta chains, and an independent cohort replicated the association. It was suggested by the authors that the approach could potentially be generalized to other disease states and immunological phenotypes.

CDR1 is given as SGHRS and CDR2 as YFSETQ, both from the germline V gene. From V the trimming removes 4 bases and from J it removes 6 bases, while the gene matches leave 13 bases of the junction unaccounted for. The CDR3 covers 17 residues, taking in both the cysteine and the phenylalanine. Only the CDR3 region is kept as DNA, spanning 51 bases read in frame from base 1. The cohort was made up of 500 to 850 healthy bone marrow donors. All cohort members were sampled while nominally healthy, although unrecorded immune exposures were likely present. The donor tested CMV seropositive, placing the donor among the roughly 300 seropositive members of the cohort. Every donor gave a peripheral blood sample, and the peripheral blood mononuclear cells from that sample were used for TCR beta sequencing. The Qiagen DNeasy Blood Extraction Kit was used to extract genomic DNA from the blood cell samples.

The V gene is TRBV5-1 and the J gene is TRBJ2-1; 10 bases in the middle match TRBD1. The sample consisted of PBMCs. The TCR was taken from a man aged 45-65 years in good health and CMV-seropositive. The DNA reads TGCGCCAGCAGCCCGGGGAGGGGGACAGGGGTTGGCAATGAGCAGTTCTTC. The encoded protein is CASSPGRGTGVGNEQFF.